What follows is one T cell receptor beta chain and its context. The data originate from a study of blood T cell repertoires in COVID-19. Across the study: Specimens from acute and convalescent COVID-19 originated in the United States, Italy and Spain.

Generated by immunoSEQ multiplex PCR, the TCRdb table keeps only in-frame clones and is missing some. In the table there are 50,000 or so clones, 83% of which are singletons. The ends were cut back, 3 bases at V and 3 bases at J, with 17 bases in the middle. There are 16 residues in the CDR3. Germline-derived CDR1 and CDR2 are SGHNT and YENEEA. The chain has TRBV11-3 and TRBJ2-5; perhaps TRBD1 as D (7 bases). The material sequenced was peripheral blood. The clonotype originates from a man aged 40-55 years with acute or convalescent COVID-19. For the CDR3, the DNA is TGTGCCAGCAGCTTGAATGGCCAGGGGGGAGAAGAGACCCAGTACTTC. Its protein product is CASSLNGQGGEETQYF.